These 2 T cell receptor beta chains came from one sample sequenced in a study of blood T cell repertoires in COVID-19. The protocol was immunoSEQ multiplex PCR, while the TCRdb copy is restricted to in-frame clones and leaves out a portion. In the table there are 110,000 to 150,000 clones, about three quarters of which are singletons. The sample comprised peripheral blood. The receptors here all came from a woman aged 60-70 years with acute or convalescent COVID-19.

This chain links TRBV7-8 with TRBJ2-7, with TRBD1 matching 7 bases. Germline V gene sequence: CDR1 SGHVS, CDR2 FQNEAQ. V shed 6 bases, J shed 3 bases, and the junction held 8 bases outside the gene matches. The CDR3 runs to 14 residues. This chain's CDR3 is CASRVGTANYEQYF. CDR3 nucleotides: TGTGCCAGCAGAGTAGGGACAGCTAACTACGAGCAGTACTTC.

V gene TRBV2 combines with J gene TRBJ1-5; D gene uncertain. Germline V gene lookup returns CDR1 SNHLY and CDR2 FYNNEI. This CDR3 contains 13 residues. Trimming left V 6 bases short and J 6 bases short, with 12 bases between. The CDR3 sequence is CASSSARGQPQHF. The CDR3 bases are TGTGCCAGCAGCTCAGCTCGCGGTCAGCCCCAGCATTTT.